The 19 T cell receptor beta chains listed next were all sequenced from one sample in a study of Graves' ophthalmopathy and Graves' hyperthyroidism. TCR beta CDR3 amplification used RNA transcripts. The library came from an HTBI-primed first-round RT-PCR and a second-round multiplex PCR. Using its own MiXCR run on the multiplex PCR reads, TCRdb lists one record per CDR3 protein. Counted here are about 740,000 distinct CDR3 sequences, approximately 40% occurring once; the ten biggest clones make up 40% to 55%. Sequenced input: peripheral blood. All receptors come from an adult man with Graves' ophthalmopathy.

The table lists this clonotype with many counts. V is TRBV19 and J is TRBJ1-5, with D tentatively TRBD1 (5 bases). The CDR3 loop spans 12 amino acids. V gave up 6 bases and J gave up 5 bases, with 8 bases separating them. Germline loops: CDR1 LNHDA, CDR2 SQIVND (reference sequence). Here the CDR3 reads CASRRGDQPQHF. The CDR3, as DNA: TGTGCCAGTAGGCGGGGGGATCAGCCCCAGCATTTT.

A note on this clonotype: A junction boundary mismatches the germline segment, possibly from a read error. The gene calls are TRBV10-2 and TRBJ2-7; 8 nucleotides agree with TRBD2. The CDR3 has 15 amino acids. Germline-derived CDR1 and CDR2 are WSHSY and SAAADI. The CDR3 loop is CASSCGGMVWYEQYF. As DNA, the CDR3 is TGTGCCAGCAGTTGCGGGGGGATGGTGTGGTACGAGCAGTACTTC.

This clonotype occurred a few times. This chain connects TRBV7-2 to TRBJ1-4; D is possibly TRBD1 (5 bases). Germline CDR1 and CDR2: SGHTA and FQGNSA. V was clipped by 3 bases and J by 1 base, with 6 bases between them. The CDR3 runs to 14 residues. The CDR3 sequence: CASSLTVTNEKLFF. The CDR3 DNA sequence: TGTGCCAGCAGCTTGACAGTAACTAATGAAAAACTGTTTTTT.

Many counts were recorded for this clonotype. V is TRBV29-1 and J is TRBJ1-3; D gene uncertain. This CDR3 comprises 14 residues. Germline V gives CDR1 SQVTM, CDR2 ANQGSEA. V dropped 5 bases and J dropped 0 bases, with 11 bases sitting between them. The CDR3 region has the DNA TGCAGCGTTCTGCCCACGAGCTCTGGAAACACCATATATTTT. Translated, it gives CSVLPTSSGNTIYF.

The chain recombines TRBV25-1 with TRBJ1-2; possible D gene TRBD1, 6 bases. Germline V CDR1 and CDR2: MGHDK, SYGVNS. CDR3 length equals 13 residues. V lost 8 bases and J lost 2, with 12 bases in between. The CDR3 loop is CASRGTTNYGYTF. The CDR3, as DNA: TGTGCCAGCCGTGGGACAACCAACTATGGCTACACCTTC.

This clonotype was detected a few times. The chain links TRBV20-1 to TRBJ2-7; D is undetermined. Germline V gene lookup returns CDR1 DFQATT and CDR2 SNEGSKA (reference sequence). The CDR3 runs 14 residues. Trimming cost V 6 bases and J 0 bases, with 15 bases left between them. CDR3 nucleotide sequence: TGCAGTGCCCTAAGACCCGGTGGCTCCTACGAGCAGTACTTC. This translates into CSALRPGGSYEQYF.

V is TRBV20-1 and J is TRBJ2-2; 7 bases align to TRBD2. V shed 1 base and J 7 bases; nucleotides not matched to a gene: 6. The CDR3 totals 14 residues. Germline CDR1 and CDR2: DFQATT and SNEGSKA (reference sequence). CDR3 nucleotide sequence: TGCAGTGCTAGAGCGTCTAGCGGTGGCGGGGAGCTGTTTTTT. Encoded protein: CSARASSGGGELFF.

This clonotype occurred once. One end of the junction varies from germline; a read error may be responsible. This chain links TRBV7-8 with TRBJ1-1; no clear D gene. The CDR3 is made up of 14 amino acids. CDR1 is SGHVS and CDR2 is FQNEAQ in the germline V gene. The CDR3 nucleotides read TGTGCCAGCAGCTTAGGACCCGCGAACATTGAAGCTTTCTTT. It translates to CASSLGPANIEAFF. The full variable domain, completed using reference TRBV7-8 and TRBJ1-1, is GAGVSQSPRYKVAKRGQDVALRCDPISGHVSLFWYQQALGQGPEFLTYFQNEAQLDKSGLPSDRFFAERPEGSVSTLKIQRTQQEDSAVYLCASSLGPANIEAFFGQGTRLTVV.

This clonotype was detected ten times or more. The genes are TRBV2 and TRBJ2-5, with D tentatively TRBD1 (6 bases). This CDR3 has 16 residues. Germline values: CDR1 SNHLY, CDR2 FYNNEI. The germline V and J ends were trimmed by 2 bases and 2 bases, with 15 bases remaining between them. This chain's CDR3 is CASSEYPGARQETQYF. The CDR3 nucleotides are TGTGCCAGCAGTGAATACCCAGGGGCGAGGCAAGAGACCCAGTACTTC.

The chain joins TRBV11-2 to TRBJ2-6, with 10 nucleotides matching TRBD1. The CDR3 length is 15 residues. V gave up 8 bases and J gave up 1 base; unmatched junction bases: 2. CDR1 is SGHAT, CDR2 FQNNGV, per germline. CDR3 sequence: CASAGQGSGANVLTF. The CDR3, as DNA: TGTGCCAGCGCGGGACAGGGGTCTGGGGCCAACGTCCTGACTTTC.

This clonotype was counted ten times or more. This rearrangement joins TRBV10-3 to TRBJ1-1; the match to TRBD1 covers 7 bases. Trimming at V came to 7 bases and at J to 3 bases, leaving 5 bases not matched to a gene. The length of the CDR3 is 13 residues. In germline, CDR1 is ENHRY, CDR2 SYGVKD. The CDR3 loop reads CAITSGTDTEAFF. In DNA, the CDR3 is TGTGCCATCACCTCCGGGACAGACACTGAAGCTTTCTTT.

This clonotype was found a few times. The chain uses TRBV10-3 and TRBJ2-3; the match to TRBD2 covers 8 bases. V shed 4 bases and J 2 bases; nucleotides not matched to a gene: 5. The V gene's germline CDR1 is ENHRY and CDR2 SYGVKD. This CDR3 comprises 15 residues. CDR3 in amino acids: CAISGASGSTDTQYF. The CDR3 DNA follows: TGTGCCATCAGTGGCGCTAGCGGGTCCACAGATACGCAGTATTTT.

This clonotype has at least ten counts. The chain combines TRBV7-9 with TRBJ2-6; D is uncertain. The CDR3 sequence is 16 residues long. Germline assignment: CDR1 SEHNR and CDR2 FQNEAQ (reference sequence). The ends were cut back, 5 bases at V and 0 bases at J, with 11 bases in the middle. In nucleotides, the CDR3 is TGTGCCAGCAGCCCCACCAAACCCTCTGGGGCCAACGTCCTGACTTTC. As protein: CASSPTKPSGANVLTF.

The sample holds many counts of this clonotype. The V and J genes are TRBV20-1 and TRBJ1-6; 8 bases fit TRBD1. Per germline, CDR1 DFQATT and CDR2 SNEGSKA (reference sequence). CDR3 size: 13 residues. V was clipped by 4 bases and J by 8 bases; unmatched bases: 4. Written as DNA, the CDR3 is TGCAGTGCTATCAAGACAGGGGATTCACCCCTCCACTTT. Translated, it gives CSAIKTGDSPLHF.

This sequence joins TRBV14 and TRBJ2-5; 12 bases align to TRBD2. CDR1 is SGHDN and CDR2 is FVKESK in the germline V gene. The CDR3 length is 15 residues. V lost 8 bases and J lost 5; bases outside the gene matches: 9. The CDR3 sequence: CASGALAGGPETQYF. The DNA for the CDR3 is TGTGCCAGCGGCGCCCTAGCGGGAGGGCCGGAGACCCAGTACTTC.

As to this clonotype: The junction departs from the called germline gene at one end, perhaps through a read error. The V call is TRBV20-1, the J call TRBJ2-7; possible D gene TRBD1, 6 bases. Germline V gene lookup returns CDR1 DFQATT and CDR2 SNEGSKA (reference sequence). This CDR3 is built from 12 residues. The CDR3 DNA follows: TGCAATGCTAGAGGACAGTTCTACGAGCAGTACTTC. This gives the protein CNARGQFYEQYF.

This clonotype has a single count. The chain is built from TRBV25-1 and TRBJ2-7, with TRBD2 matching over 10 bases. In germline, CDR1 is MGHDK, CDR2 SYGVNS. The V and J ends lost 5 bases and 7 bases, in that order; junction bases with no gene match: 11. CDR3 size: 15 residues. The CDR3 DNA sequence: TGTGCCAGCAGTTTAGTCCTAGCGGGAGTTAGTGAGCAGTACTTC. This encodes CASSLVLAGVSEQYF.

This clonotype has a count of ten or more. The rearrangement joins TRBV14 to TRBJ2-7, with D hard to call. The CDR3 covers 12 residues. Trimming removed 0 bases from V and 7 bases from J, with 7 bases in between. Per the germline V gene, CDR1 is SGHDN and CDR2 is FVKESK. The DNA of the CDR3 is TGTGCCAGCAGCCAAGAGGTCGGGGAGCAGTACTTC. Protein product: CASSQEVGEQYF.

The chain is built from TRBV29-1 and TRBJ2-3, with 8 nucleotides matching TRBD2. In germline, CDR1 is SQVTM, CDR2 ANQGSEA. The CDR3 runs to 13 residues. The trim removed 4 bases at V and 3 bases at J, leaving 3 bases unmatched. The CDR3: CSVGTSLTDTQYF. DNA for the CDR3: TGCAGCGTTGGGACTAGCCTAACAGATACGCAGTATTTT.